The 5 T cell receptor beta chains in this list originate from one sample, sequenced in a study of cytomegalovirus exposure and HLA in healthy donors. The study ran its PCR with 60 Vbeta and 13 Jbeta primers. Measured with immunoSEQ multiplex PCR; TCRdb has only the in-frame clones, and not every one. The top ten hold approximately 4% of the sample, which has approximately 27,000 clones, 70% seen once. The sequencing sample was made of PBMCs. The source of these receptors is a woman aged 50 to 60 in good health and CMV-seronegative.

This clone showed up just a few times. The germline gene is not matched at one end of the junction; a read error may be the cause. V is TRBV2 and J is TRBJ2-1, with 10 bases identical to TRBD2. The CDR3 contains 11 residues. Germline V gene data show CDR1 as SNHLY and CDR2 as FYNNEI. DNA for the CDR3: TGTGCCAGCAGCTTGGGGCTAGCGGGGGTCTTC. It translates to CASSLGLAGVF.

In this sample, this clone turned up once. The genes are TRBV15 and TRBJ2-1, with D possibly matching TRBD2 (5 bases). V lost 6 bases and J lost 6, with 15 bases in between. Germline V CDR1 and CDR2: LNHNV, YYDKDF (reference sequence). The CDR3 is made up of 14 amino acids. DNA of the CDR3: TGTGCCACCAGACCCCCCGCGGGCCGCAATGAGCAGTTCTTC. It translates to CATRPPAGRNEQFF.

The CDR3 region is CASSIPGNTDTQYF. In DNA form, the CDR3 reads TGTGCCAGTAGTATCCCCGGGAACACAGATACGCAGTATTTT. The rearrangement joins TRBV19 to TRBJ2-3; TRBD2 is a possible D gene (5 bases). The CDR3 contains 14 residues. Trimming cost V 3 bases and J 2 bases, with 9 bases left between them. Germline loops: CDR1 LNHDA, CDR2 SQIVND (reference sequence).

V gene TRBV11-2 combines with J gene TRBJ2-7, with D possibly TRBD1 on 6 matching bases. Germline V gene data show CDR1 as SGHAT and CDR2 as FQNNGV. CDR3 size: 14 residues. V was pared by 4 bases and J by 3 bases, with 13 bases between. In DNA form, the CDR3 reads TGTGCCAGCAGCTCCACACGGACAGTCTACGAGCAGTACTTC. Protein product: CASSSTRTVYEQYF.

The V and J genes are TRBV5-4 and TRBJ2-3, with D tentatively TRBD2 (6 bases). There are 12 residues in the CDR3. The V end lost 3 bases, the J end lost 9 bases, and 11 bases lay between the germline ends. The germline V gene has CDR1 SGHNT and CDR2 YYREEE (reference sequence). The CDR3 DNA follows: TGTGCCAGCAGCTCGACTAGTAAGACGCAGTATTTT. Translating gives CASSSTSKTQYF.